One sample yielded the 8 T cell receptor beta chains listed below, sequenced in a study of blood T cell repertoires in COVID-19. The table came from immunoSEQ multiplex PCR; TCRdb's copy has only in-frame clones and leaves some out. The table shows tens of thousands of clones, with over 65% occurring only once. Sequenced: peripheral blood. The receptor source for this set is a man aged 65 to 85 with acute or convalescent COVID-19.

V is TRBV5-4 and J is TRBJ2-2; 7 nucleotides align to TRBD2. CDR1 SGHNT and CDR2 YYREEE come from the germline V gene (reference sequence). The V gene end was trimmed by 0 bases and the J gene end by 5 bases; junction bases not matched to a gene: 4. This CDR3 has 15 residues. The CDR3 DNA reads TGTGCCAGCAGCTTGGAGAGCGGGATAACCGGGGAGCTGTTTTTT. Translating it yields CASSLESGITGELFF. The whole variable domain, remainder taken from reference TRBV5-4 and TRBJ2-2, is ETGVTQSPTHLIKTRGQQVTLRCSSQSGHNTVSWYQQALGQGPQFIFQYYREEENGRGNFPPRFSGLQFPNYSSELNVNALELDDSALYLCASSLESGITGELFFGEGSRLTVL.

J is TRBJ2-1 and V is TRBV7-9; 13 nucleotides match TRBD2. The CDR3 runs to 16 residues. Germline-derived CDR1 and CDR2 are SEHNR and FQNEAQ (reference sequence). Unmatched junction bases numbered 6, after V lost 3 bases and J lost 7 bases. The DNA of the CDR3 is TGTGCCAGCAGCTTTATCGCGGGACTAGCGGGAAATGAGCAGTTCTTC. Protein sequence: CASSFIAGLAGNEQFF. Full variable domain (remainder filled in from reference TRBV7-9 and TRBJ2-1): DTGVSQNPRHKITKRGQNVTFRCDPISEHNRLYWYRQTLGQGPEFLTYFQNEAQLEKSRLLSDRFSAERPKGSFSTLEIQRTEQGDSAMYLCASSFIAGLAGNEQFFGPGTRLTVL.

The rearrangement joins TRBV28 to TRBJ2-1; D might be TRBD2 (6 bases). V lost 9 bases and J lost 9, with 21 bases in between. Germline V gene data show CDR1 as MDHEN and CDR2 as SYDVKM. CDR3 length equals 14 residues. The CDR3 reads CASGSALGEAEQFF. CDR3 bases: TGTGCCAGTGGATCGGCCCTGGGGGAGGCTGAGCAGTTCTTC.

This clone was seen only once. This chain joins TRBV14 and TRBJ2-1; perhaps TRBD1 as D (5 bases). V was cut by 4 bases and J by 2 bases, with 12 bases left in between. CDR1 and CDR2 from the germline V gene are SGHDN and FVKESK. The CDR3 has 15 residues. CDR3 protein: CASSREGVPYNEQFF. The DNA for the CDR3 is TGTGCCAGCAGCCGAGAAGGGGTTCCCTACAATGAGCAGTTCTTC.

This rearrangement joins TRBV4-3 to TRBJ2-3; 9 positions agree with TRBD1. There are 16 residues in the CDR3. J was trimmed by 4 bases and V by 1 base; bases with no gene match: 6. Germline V gene data show CDR1 as LGHNA and CDR2 as YSLEER. The CDR3 DNA is TGCGCCAGCAGCCAAGGGCGGGACAGGGTGGCAGATACGCAGTATTTT. Translating gives CASSQGRDRVADTQYF.

The V call is TRBV27, the J call TRBJ2-7; D remains ambiguous. V lost 6 bases and J 0 bases, leaving 15 bases between the germline ends. The CDR3 is made up of 15 amino acids. CDR1 is MNHEY, CDR2 SMNVEV, per germline (reference sequence). CDR3 nucleotide sequence: TGTGCCAGCAGAAGACACGGAACGCTCTCCTACGAGCAGTACTTC. This encodes CASRRHGTLSYEQYF.

This chain links TRBV28 with TRBJ2-1; D is unclear. CDR1 MDHEN and CDR2 SYDVKM come from the germline V gene. The CDR3 contains 15 residues. V lost 8 bases to trimming and J lost 1 base, with 15 bases between them. The CDR3 bases are TGTGCCAGCCTGTCGGGTTCGGTTTCCTACAATGAGCAGTTCTTC. It translates to CASLSGSVSYNEQFF.

The CDR3 protein is CASSGTAMETQYF. CDR3 nucleotides: TGTGCCAGTAGCGGCACAGCAATGGAGACCCAGTACTTC. V usage is TRBV19 and J usage is TRBJ2-5; D remains ambiguous. The CDR3 loop spans 13 amino acids. CDR1 is LNHDA, CDR2 SQIVND, per germline (reference sequence). V gave up 6 bases and J gave up 5 bases, with 13 bases separating them.